The sequence of this TCR beta chain was determined in a study of identical twins. TCRdb ran MiXCR on the 5' RACE reads and lists one entry per CDR3 protein. The data show a few hundred thousand distinct CDR3 sequences, roughly 7.1% seen once. The CDR3 runs 13 residues. Germline V gene sequence: CDR1 SGHTS, CDR2 YDEGEE. V lost 5 bases, J lost 3 bases, and 10 bases lay in between. The table lists this clonotype with a few counts. Separately, the same data were catalogued under a study of T cells expressing NK-cell markers.

The genes are TRBV5-8 and TRBJ2-3; D remains unclear. Input material: CD8+ T cells sorted from blood. This TCR was sampled from a woman aged 18 to 35 in good health. For the CDR3, the DNA is TGTGCCAGCAGTACCGTGGGTACAGATACGCAGTATTTT. This sequence encodes CASSTVGTDTQYF.